This T cell receptor beta chain was found in a study of cytomegalovirus exposure and HLA in healthy donors. Use of 60 Vbeta and 13 Jbeta primers characterized the PCR. Clones were sequenced by immunoSEQ multiplex PCR, and TCRdb holds only the in-frame ones, with some missing. The sample lists around 75,000 clones, about 80% seen once, with more than 2.5% in the top ten. Broader study findings: Researchers reported in a later analysis that a missense DCLRE1C variant was tied to TCR beta V- and J-gene trimming.

This CDR3 comprises 15 residues. The ends lost 8 bases at V and 0 bases at J; junction bases unmatched: 7. Germline V gene sequence: CDR1 MNHNS, CDR2 SASEGT. In its sample, this clone was seen a few times. Antigen unknown. The clonotype comes from a man younger than 30 in good health and CMV-seronegative. Sequencing was performed on PBMCs. This rearrangement joins TRBV6-1 to TRBJ2-3; 8 bases agree with TRBD2. CDR3 amino acids: CASVHGGASTDTQYF. The CDR3 coding sequence is TGTGCCAGCGTCCACGGGGGGGCTAGCACAGATACGCAGTATTTT.